Presented here are 25 T cell receptor beta chains from one specimen sequenced in a study of neurological immune-mediated disorders. TCRdb independently ran MiXCR on the 5' RACE reads; one entry per CDR3 protein. The sample lists 15,000 to 20,000 distinct CDR3 sequences; around 11% were seen once. Sequenced material: CD8+ T cells from blood. The receptors come from a woman between 50 and 59 years old in good health.

This clonotype was counted at least ten times. CDR3 loop: CASSQDRGTGELFF. The CDR3 nucleotides are TGCGCCAGCAGCCAAGATAGGGGGACCGGGGAGCTGTTTTTT. V usage is TRBV4-3 and J usage is TRBJ2-2, with D possibly TRBD1 on 6 matching bases. In germline, CDR1 is LGHNA, CDR2 YSLEER. With 0 bases removed from V and 5 bases from J, the gap between germline ends came to 7 bases. The CDR3 has 14 amino acids.

The sample holds many counts of this clonotype. The V gene is TRBV4-1, the J gene TRBJ2-2; D gene ambiguous. Germline V CDR1 and CDR2: MGHRA, YSYEKL. Trimming pared 7 bases from V and 0 bases from J, leaving 9 bases between. This CDR3 is built from 14 residues. In DNA form, the CDR3 reads TGCGCCAGCAAACGGATCGCGAACACCGGGGAGCTGTTTTTT. Protein: CASKRIANTGELFF.

This clonotype was seen at least ten times. J is TRBJ2-2 and V is TRBV4-1, with unresolved D. The germline V and J ends were trimmed by 4 bases and 4 bases, with 13 bases remaining between them. CDR3 length: 15 residues. CDR1 is MGHRA and CDR2 is YSYEKL in the germline V gene. CDR3 DNA: TGCGCCAGCAGCCCCGCTGGTTCGAGCACCGGGGAGCTGTTTTTT. Translation: CASSPAGSSTGELFF.

The chain couples TRBV19 to TRBJ2-2; 7 positions agree with TRBD2. The germline CDR1 and CDR2 sequences are LNHDA and SQIVND (reference sequence). The CDR3 is 16 amino acids. The V and J ends lost 8 bases and 3 bases, in that order; junction bases with no gene match: 12. In DNA, the CDR3 is TGTGCCAGTGATGGGGCGGGAGCGGGACACACCGGGGAGCTGTTTTTT. As protein: CASDGAGAGHTGELFF.

The table lists this clonotype with many counts. The chain carries TRBV7-6 and TRBJ2-2, with 10 positions matching TRBD2. The germline CDR1 and CDR2 sequences are SGHVS and FNYEAQ. The CDR3 consists of 17 residues. The V and J ends lost 3 bases and 2 bases, in that order; junction bases with no gene match: 6. CDR3 loop: CASSFPSGSLNTGELFF. The CDR3 DNA reads TGTGCCAGCAGCTTTCCTAGCGGGAGTTTAAACACCGGGGAGCTGTTTTTT.

In its sample, this clonotype was seen many times. This rearrangement joins TRBV27 to TRBJ2-3; 8 bases are a match to TRBD2. The CDR3 has 14 residues. The germline V gene encodes CDR1 MNHEY and CDR2 SMNVEV (reference sequence). Trimming cost V 8 bases and J 2 bases; bases outside gene matches: 6. CDR3 nucleotides: TGTGCCAGCTCGGGAGGGGAATTCACAGATACGCAGTATTTT. Its protein is CASSGGEFTDTQYF.

This clonotype was found many times. The gene calls are TRBV12-3 or TRBV12-4 and TRBJ2-1; TRBD2 agrees at 10 bases. The CDR3 loop spans 15 amino acids. Trimming removed 2 bases from V and 5 bases from J; junction bases left unmatched: 3. CDR3 sequence reads: CASSLSGRADNEQFF. CDR3 bases: TGTGCCAGCAGTTTAAGCGGGAGGGCCGACAATGAGCAGTTCTTC.

At least ten counts were recorded for this clonotype. For the CDR3, the DNA is TGTGCCAGCACCTCGGGACAGGGGTATGAGACCCAGTACTTC. Protein product: CASTSGQGYETQYF. The rearrangement joins TRBV28 to TRBJ2-5; 10 bases map to TRBD1. Looked up from germline, CDR1 is MDHEN and CDR2 is SYDVKM. Trimming removed 7 bases from V and 5 bases from J; junction bases left unmatched: 7. The length of the CDR3 is 14 residues.

This clonotype showed up many times. The chain links TRBV20-1 to TRBJ2-1; D is ambiguous. This CDR3 is built from 16 residues. V dropped 1 base and J dropped 0 bases, with 13 bases sitting between them. Germline CDR1 DFQATT, CDR2 SNEGSKA (reference sequence). This CDR3 is CSARGNSHFSYNEQFF. CDR3 DNA: TGCAGTGCTAGAGGGAACTCTCACTTCTCCTACAATGAGCAGTTCTTC.

The rearrangement uses TRBV5-4 and TRBJ1-3; no firm D call. V lost 3 bases, J lost 4 bases, and 2 bases lay in between. Per germline, CDR1 SGHNT and CDR2 YYREEE (reference sequence). CDR3 length: 11 amino acids. The chain's CDR3 is CASSWGNTIYF. The CDR3 coding sequence is TGTGCCAGCAGCTGGGGAAACACCATATATTTT.

Judged by abundance, this clonotype is medium-sized (0.01 to 0.1%). The chain uses TRBV29-1 and TRBJ2-5; 9 positions agree with TRBD1. This CDR3 is built from 15 residues. V trimming: 6 bases; J trimming: 5 bases; junction bases outside the gene matches: 13. Germline CDR1 is SQVTM and CDR2 is ANQGSEA. For the CDR3, the DNA is TGCAGCGTCGTAACCGGGACAGGGTCTTGGGAGACCCAGTACTTC. It codes for CSVVTGTGSWETQYF.

This clonotype has only a few counts. The gene calls are TRBV10-3 and TRBJ1-4; unclear D gene. Trimming took off 8 bases at V and 6 bases at J, with 7 bases between the two ends. The CDR3 consists of 11 residues. The germline gives CDR1 ENHRY, CDR2 SYGVKD. The CDR3 spells CAIRSDEKLFF. In DNA, the CDR3 is TGTGCCATCCGAAGCGATGAAAAACTGTTTTTT.

This clonotype was seen many times. The chain carries TRBV3-1 and TRBJ2-1, with 10 bases identical to TRBD1. V lost 3 bases to trimming and J lost 14 bases; unmatched junction nucleotides: 4. Per the germline V gene, CDR1 is LGHDT and CDR2 is YNNKEL (reference sequence). CDR3 length equals 12 residues. In DNA form, the CDR3 reads TGTGCCAGCAGCCAGACAGGGGGCGGGGAGTTCTTC. Protein sequence: CASSQTGGGEFF.

This clonotype is labeled as medium-sized. The V gene is TRBV15, the J gene TRBJ2-1; D is perhaps TRBD2 (6 bases). This CDR3 contains 15 residues. The germline V gene encodes CDR1 LNHNV and CDR2 YYDKDF (reference sequence). V was cut by 0 bases and J by 7 bases, with 13 bases left in between. CDR3 nucleotides: TGTGCCACCAGCAGAGATTCGGGGGTGCAGAATGAGCAGTTCTTC. Translating it yields CATSRDSGVQNEQFF.

By sample share, this clonotype is medium-sized. The chain links TRBV27 to TRBJ2-6; perhaps D is TRBD1 or TRBD2 (5 bases each). This CDR3 comprises 15 residues. Between the trimmed V and J ends, which lost 6 bases and 0 bases, there was a span of 9 bases. Looked up from germline, CDR1 is MNHEY and CDR2 is SMNVEV (reference sequence). The CDR3 DNA is TGTGCCAGCAGCAAGGGGACCTCTGGGGCCAACGTCCTGACTTTC. It yields the protein CASSKGTSGANVLTF.

This clonotype was seen repeatedly, ten times or more. The chain combines TRBV3-1 with TRBJ2-1; D perhaps matches TRBD2 (6 bases). V lost 3 bases, J lost 0 bases, and 18 bases lay in between. This CDR3 is built from 18 residues. CDR1 and CDR2 from the germline V gene are LGHDT and YNNKEL (reference sequence). Written as DNA, the CDR3 is TGTGCCAGCAGCCAGGGGGACTTGTTCACGAGCTCCTACAATGAGCAGTTCTTC. It specifies CASSQGDLFTSSYNEQFF.

There are many counts of this clonotype. The V gene is TRBV20-1, the J gene TRBJ1-3, with D possibly being TRBD1 (5 bases). Germline V gene data show CDR1 as DFQATT and CDR2 as SNEGSKA (reference sequence). The CDR3 spans 13 residues. V lost 5 bases, J lost 0 bases, and 8 bases lay in between. The CDR3 region is CSAGGYSGNTIYF. In DNA, the CDR3 is TGCAGTGCTGGGGGGTACTCTGGAAACACCATATATTTT.

This clonotype was seen repeatedly, ten times or more. The chain is built from TRBV25-1 and TRBJ1-2; 7 bases agree with TRBD1. Germline V gene lookup returns CDR1 MGHDK and CDR2 SYGVNS. Losses at the gene ends were 3 bases for V and 4 bases for J; bases not matched to a gene: 8. This CDR3 region has 15 residues. CDR3 amino acids: CASSDDRDHVYGYTF. CDR3 nucleotides: TGTGCCAGCAGTGACGACAGGGACCACGTCTATGGCTACACCTTC.

Many counts were recorded for this clonotype. The rearrangement joins TRBV6-6 to TRBJ2-1; D ambiguous. Germline CDR1 reads MNHNY; CDR2 reads SVGAGI (reference sequence). This CDR3 contains 12 residues. V was shortened by 6 bases and J by 4 bases, with 7 bases between the two germline ends. The DNA of the CDR3 is TGTGCCAGCAGAGCAGGTTACAATGAGCAGTTCTTC. Its translation: CASRAGYNEQFF.

Many counts were recorded for this clonotype. This rearrangement joins TRBV7-8 to TRBJ2-7; D remains ambiguous. The CDR3 sequence is 16 residues long. Trimming pared 1 base from V and 0 bases from J, leaving 13 bases between. Germline V gene data show CDR1 as SGHVS and CDR2 as FQNEAQ. The CDR3 spells CASSLGQAGGSYEQYF. The CDR3 nucleotides read TGTGCCAGCAGCTTAGGGCAGGCAGGCGGCTCCTACGAGCAGTACTTC. Together with reference TRBV7-8 and TRBJ2-7, the CDR3 gives the full variable domain: GAGVSQSPRYKVAKRGQDVALRCDPISGHVSLFWYQQALGQGPEFLTYFQNEAQLDKSGLPSDRFFAERPEGSVSTLKIQRTQQEDSAVYLCASSLGQAGGSYEQYFGPGTRLTVT.

This clonotype was found many times. The rearrangement joins TRBV6-2 or TRBV6-3 to TRBJ1-2; 7 bases fit TRBD1. Germline assignment: CDR1 MNHEY and CDR2 SVGEGT. The CDR3 totals 13 residues. Trimming took 7 bases from V and 2 from J; bases not matched to a gene: 4. The CDR3 coding sequence is TGTGCCAGCAACCCGACAGGGAACTATGGCTACACCTTC. Its translation: CASNPTGNYGYTF.

This clonotype has ten or more counts. The rearrangement links TRBV20-1 to TRBJ1-3; D is ambiguous. This CDR3 comprises 12 residues. Between the trimmed V and J ends, which lost 6 bases and 0 bases, there was a span of 6 bases. The germline CDR1 and CDR2 sequences are DFQATT and SNEGSKA (reference sequence). CDR3 amino acids: CSATRSGNTIYF. The CDR3 DNA is TGCAGTGCAACCCGCTCTGGAAACACCATATATTTT.

This clonotype was recorded many times. The chain's CDR3 is CASSPAGGGHNEQFF. As DNA, the CDR3 is TGTGCCAGCAGTCCAGCGGGAGGGGGCCACAATGAGCAGTTCTTC. The V gene is TRBV7-6, the J gene TRBJ2-1; 10 bases agree with TRBD2. The trim removed 6 bases at V and 5 bases at J, leaving 7 bases unmatched. CDR3 length equals 15 residues. Looked up from germline, CDR1 is SGHVS and CDR2 is FNYEAQ.

This clonotype was seen ten or more times. V usage is TRBV27 and J usage is TRBJ1-6; possible D gene TRBD1, 6 bases. Deletions cut 10 bases from V and 7 bases from J, with 17 bases between. This CDR3 spans 14 amino acids. Germline assignment: CDR1 MNHEY and CDR2 SMNVEV (reference sequence). Written as DNA, the CDR3 is TGTGCCACCTGTCTCGGGGGCCGAAATTCACCCCTCCACTTT. Encoded protein: CATCLGGRNSPLHF.

This clonotype has at least ten counts. The gene calls are TRBV6-1 and TRBJ2-2; 8 nucleotides align to TRBD1. Trimming removed 2 bases from V and 5 bases from J; junction bases left unmatched: 7. Germline V gene sequence: CDR1 MNHNS, CDR2 SASEGT. The CDR3 is made up of 16 amino acids. This CDR3 is CASSEPQDRDTGELFF. DNA of the CDR3: TGTGCCAGCAGTGAACCCCAGGACAGGGATACCGGGGAGCTGTTTTTT.